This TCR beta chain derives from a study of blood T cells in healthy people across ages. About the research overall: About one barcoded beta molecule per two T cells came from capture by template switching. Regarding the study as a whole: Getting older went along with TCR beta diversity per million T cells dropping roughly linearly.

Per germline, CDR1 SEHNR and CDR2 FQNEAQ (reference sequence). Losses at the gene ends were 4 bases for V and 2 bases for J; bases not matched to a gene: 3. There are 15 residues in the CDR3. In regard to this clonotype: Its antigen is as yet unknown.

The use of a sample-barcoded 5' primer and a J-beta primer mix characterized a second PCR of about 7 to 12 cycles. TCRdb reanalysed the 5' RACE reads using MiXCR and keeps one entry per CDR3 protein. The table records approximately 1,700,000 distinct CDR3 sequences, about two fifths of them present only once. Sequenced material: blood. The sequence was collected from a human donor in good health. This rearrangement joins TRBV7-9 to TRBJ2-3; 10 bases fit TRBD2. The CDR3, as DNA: TGTGCCAGCAGCTCTGGACTAGCGGCCACAGATACGCAGTATTTT. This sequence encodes CASSSGLAATDTQYF.